One and the same sample provided the 32 T cell receptor beta chains below, sequenced in a study of T cells after yellow fever vaccination. TCRdb itself ran the 5' RACE reads through MiXCR, one entry per CDR3 protein. The sample includes 400,000 to 650,000 distinct CDR3 sequences, 20% to 25% seen only once; the top ten take roughly a sixth. The material was PBMCs, obtained about 21 days after the first yellow fever vaccination. The source of these receptors is a man in his late teens or twenties who received the YFV17D yellow fever vaccine.

This clonotype has a count of ten or more. The chain uses TRBV7-3 and TRBJ2-1; 8 bases are shared with TRBD2. The J segment lost 0 bases and the V segment lost 7 bases, leaving 2 bases of the junction unmatched. Germline CDR1 reads SGHTA; CDR2 reads FQGTGA. The CDR3 is made up of 14 amino acids. The CDR3 sequence is CASTAGGSYNEQFF. DNA of the CDR3: TGTGCCAGCACGGCGGGGGGCTCCTACAATGAGCAGTTCTTC.

The chain has TRBV6-5 and TRBJ1-1, with 8 positions matching TRBD1. The CDR3 consists of 15 residues. V was clipped by 0 bases and J by 5 bases; unmatched bases: 5. Germline values: CDR1 MNHEY, CDR2 SVGAGI. The DNA for the CDR3 is TGTGCCAGCAGTTACTCGACAGGGGCCGGGACTGAAGCTTTCTTT. This codes for CASSYSTGAGTEAFF.

The rearrangement uses TRBV5-5 and TRBJ1-1; 9 bases agree with TRBD1. The CDR3 contains 14 residues. V lost 4 bases and J lost 5; bases outside the gene matches: 6. Germline loops: CDR1 SGHKS, CDR2 YYEKEE (reference sequence). The CDR3 reads CASSTGQGRTEAFF. Here the CDR3 DNA reads TGTGCCAGCAGCACGGGACAGGGTCGGACTGAAGCTTTCTTT.

CDR3 in amino acids: CASSSALSTDTQYF. CDR3 nucleotide sequence: TGTGCCAGCAGTTCAGCGCTCAGCACAGATACGCAGTATTTT. This chain uses TRBV6-1 with TRBJ2-3; no firm D call. Trimming removed 5 bases from V and 0 bases from J, with 9 bases in between. CDR3 length: 14 amino acids. The germline CDR1 and CDR2 sequences are MNHNS and SASEGT.

The chain uses TRBV6-6 and TRBJ2-7; D is undetermined. V was shortened by 4 bases and J by 7 bases, with 8 bases between the two germline ends. The CDR3 totals 11 residues. Germline V gene lookup returns CDR1 MNHNY and CDR2 SVGAGI (reference sequence). CDR3: CASSLVWEQYF. The DNA for the CDR3 is TGTGCCAGCAGTTTGGTTTGGGAGCAGTACTTC.

The CDR3 DNA sequence: TGTGCCAGCAGGAGGGACTCCTGGGGCGAGCAGTACGTC. It yields the protein CASRRDSWGEQYV. The chain carries TRBV6-2 or TRBV6-3 and TRBJ2-7, with a weak D call TRBD2 (6 bases). The CDR3 runs 13 residues. Between the trimmed V and J ends, which lost 6 bases and 6 bases, there was a span of 15 bases. Per germline, CDR1 MNHEY and CDR2 SVGEGT.

This clonotype was picked up a small number of times. The DNA for the CDR3 is TGCAGTGCTAGCAAGGACCTAAATTCACCCCTCCACTTT. It translates to CSASKDLNSPLHF. V is TRBV20-1 and J is TRBJ1-6, with D unresolved. Trimming removed 3 bases at V and 7 bases at J, with 10 bases between. Per germline, CDR1 DFQATT and CDR2 SNEGSKA (reference sequence). This CDR3 has 13 residues.

This chain joins TRBV5-5 and TRBJ2-7; TRBD1 matches 7 bases. The J segment lost 3 bases and the V segment lost 0 bases, leaving 6 bases of the junction unmatched. The CDR3 contains 15 residues. Germline CDR1 reads SGHKS; CDR2 reads YYEKEE (reference sequence). For the CDR3, the DNA is TGTGCCAGCAGCTTGGAAAGGCAGGGGGTCTACGAGCAGTACTTC. Translating gives CASSLERQGVYEQYF.

The CDR3 DNA is TGTGCCAACAGGATAGGGACAGGGCCGTCTGGAAACACCATATATTTT. Translation gives CANRIGTGPSGNTIYF. The chain uses TRBV21-1 and TRBJ1-3; TRBD1, the D gene given by the table, was not confirmed from the DNA. TRBV21-1 is flagged as a pseudogene. The CDR3 is made up of 16 amino acids.

V gene TRBV7-8 combines with J gene TRBJ2-1; D remains ambiguous. CDR3 length equals 17 residues. V lost 0 bases to trimming and J lost 0 bases, with 12 bases between them. Germline CDR1 reads SGHVS; CDR2 reads FQNEAQ. CDR3 nucleotide sequence: TGTGCCAGCAGCTTAGCAAGCTCCGGACCCTCCTACAATGAGCAGTTCTTC. Translating gives CASSLASSGPSYNEQFF.

This clonotype was observed once. This chain connects TRBV4-1 to TRBJ1-1; D gene unclear. Trimming took 0 bases from V and 2 from J, leaving 4 bases between them. Germline CDR1 MGHRA, CDR2 YSYEKL. CDR3 length: 13 residues. As DNA, the CDR3 is TGCGCCAGCAGCCAAGAACTAAACACTGAAGCTTTCTTT. Protein: CASSQELNTEAFF.

This chain uses TRBV7-9 with TRBJ2-7; 8 bases are shared with TRBD1. CDR1 SEHNR and CDR2 FQNEAQ come from the germline V gene (reference sequence). The ends lost 7 bases at V and 7 bases at J; junction bases unmatched: 18. The CDR3 has 16 amino acids. CDR3 nucleotide sequence: TGTGCCAGCACCTCTAATACCGGGACAGGCGCCGGTGAGCAGTACGTC. It encodes CASTSNTGTGAGEQYV.

This clonotype was found a few times. V usage is TRBV13 and J usage is TRBJ2-3; 11 positions match TRBD2. Losses at the gene ends were 4 bases for V and 2 bases for J; bases not matched to a gene: 11. There are 18 residues in the CDR3. From germline, CDR1 is PRHDT and CDR2 FYEKMQ (reference sequence). The CDR3 DNA is TGTGCCAGCAGCTCTCTAGAAAGGACTAGCGGGCACACAGATACGCAGTATTTT. It specifies CASSSLERTSGHTDTQYF.

This clonotype was seen a handful of times. The chain recombines TRBV2 with TRBJ2-3; 11 nucleotides align to TRBD2. CDR1 is SNHLY and CDR2 is FYNNEI in the germline V gene. The CDR3 is 16 residues long. V lost 3 bases to trimming and J lost 2 bases; unmatched junction nucleotides: 4. Here the CDR3 DNA reads TGTGCCAGCAGTGACCTAGCGGGGGGCCCCACAGATACGCAGTATTTT. Protein product: CASSDLAGGPTDTQYF.

This clonotype was seen many times. V usage is TRBV12-3 or TRBV12-4 and J usage is TRBJ2-1, with 14 bases that match TRBD2. The CDR3 has 15 residues. The V gene end was trimmed by 3 bases and the J gene end by 10 bases; junction bases not matched to a gene: 5. The CDR3 DNA follows: TGTGCCAGCAGTTTTAGACTAGCGGGGGGGCACGAGCAGTTCTTC. Its translation is CASSFRLAGGHEQFF.

The J gene is TRBJ2-1, the V gene TRBV12-3 or TRBV12-4; 12 nucleotides line up with TRBD1. The CDR3 is 15 residues long. The ends lost 5 bases at V and 5 bases at J; junction bases unmatched: 4. CDR3 sequence reads: CASSGTGGAHNEQFF. The CDR3 DNA follows: TGTGCCAGCAGTGGGACAGGGGGCGCCCACAATGAGCAGTTCTTC.

This clonotype was seen only once. The chain is built from TRBV7-2 and TRBJ2-1, with TRBD2 identical over 10 bases. This CDR3 comprises 17 residues. The germline V gene encodes CDR1 SGHTA and CDR2 FQGNSA. V gave up 1 base and J gave up 10 bases; unmatched junction bases: 13. CDR3 amino acids: CASSLVPSGGLRSEQFF. The DNA for the CDR3 is TGTGCCAGCAGCTTAGTCCCTAGCGGGGGCCTCCGCTCGGAGCAGTTCTTC.

J is TRBJ1-2 and V is TRBV12-3 or TRBV12-4, with D possibly matching TRBD1 (6 bases). This CDR3 comprises 15 residues. V lost 3 bases to trimming and J lost 4 bases, with 15 bases between them. The CDR3 DNA is TGTGCCAGCAGTTTTCAGGGGTACAGGATCTATGGCTACACCTTC. This codes for CASSFQGYRIYGYTF.

The rearrangement joins TRBV10-3 to TRBJ2-1; TRBD2 is a possible D gene (5 bases). Germline lookup yields CDR1 ENHRY and CDR2 SYGVKD. Trimming shortened V by 3 bases and J by 9 bases, and 6 bases separated the two germline ends. The CDR3 sequence is 11 residues long. CDR3: CAISDSGEQFF. DNA of the CDR3: TGTGCCATCAGTGACAGCGGTGAGCAGTTCTTC.

This clonotype was detected a few times. The chain uses TRBV6-5 and TRBJ2-6; no clear D gene. Trimming took off 0 bases at V and 0 bases at J, with 9 bases between the two ends. The CDR3 loop spans 17 amino acids. Per germline, CDR1 MNHEY and CDR2 SVGAGI. CDR3 DNA: TGTGCCAGCAGTTACTCGATACAGAGCTCTGGGGCCAACGTCCTGACTTTC. Amino acid sequence: CASSYSIQSSGANVLTF.

The chain carries TRBV20-1 and TRBJ2-3, with TRBD2 identical over 9 bases. Germline V CDR1 and CDR2: DFQATT, SNEGSKA (reference sequence). The CDR3 spans 13 residues. With V trimmed by 8 bases and J by 1 base, 4 bases remained unmatched. CDR3 protein: CSLAGGGTDTQYF. CDR3 coding DNA: TGCAGTTTGGCGGGGGGGGGCACAGATACGCAGTATTTT.

This chain joins TRBV24-1 and TRBJ1-5, with D possibly being TRBD1 (5 bases). The ends were cut back, 4 bases at V and 9 bases at J, with 12 bases in the middle. CDR3 length: 13 residues. Germline lookup yields CDR1 KGHDR and CDR2 SFDVKD. The chain's CDR3 is CATSDQGRGPQHF. CDR3 nucleotide sequence: TGTGCCACCAGTGACCAGGGCCGAGGGCCCCAGCATTTT.

The rearrangement uses TRBV20-1 and TRBJ2-1; the D gene could be TRBD1 or TRBD2 (5 bases each). Germline CDR1 is DFQATT and CDR2 is SNEGSKA (reference sequence). The CDR3 covers 13 residues. With 3 bases removed from V and 10 bases from J, the gap between germline ends came to 16 bases. CDR3 bases: TGCAGTGCTAGTAAGGGACGGCTCGGCGAGCAGTTCTTC. As protein: CSASKGRLGEQFF.

V usage is TRBV20-1 and J usage is TRBJ2-1, with D possibly being TRBD2 (6 bases). Looked up from germline, CDR1 is DFQATT and CDR2 is SNEGSKA (reference sequence). The CDR3 is 14 amino acids. V was pared by 4 bases and J by 2 bases, with 12 bases between. Here the CDR3 DNA reads TGCAGTGCTACGACTAGTCCCGCCTACAATGAGCAGTTCTTC. Translated, it gives CSATTSPAYNEQFF.

At least ten counts were recorded for this clonotype. The rearrangement links TRBV13 to TRBJ1-1, with D possibly matching TRBD1 (6 bases). The CDR3 consists of 15 residues. Germline-derived CDR1 and CDR2 are PRHDT and FYEKMQ (reference sequence). Trimming pared 5 bases from V and 1 base from J, leaving 14 bases between. This chain's CDR3 is CASSEGRGENTEAFF. CDR3 nucleotides: TGTGCCAGCAGCGAAGGGAGGGGGGAGAACACTGAAGCTTTCTTT. Using reference TRBV13 and TRBJ1-1 for the parts outside the CDR3, the full variable domain is AAGVIQSPRHLIKEKRETATLKCYPIPRHDTVYWYQQGPGQDPQFLISFYEKMQSDKGSIPDRFSAQQFSDYHSELNMSSLELGDSALYFCASSEGRGENTEAFFGQGTRLTVV.

This sequence joins TRBV28 and TRBJ1-2, with a weak D call TRBD1 (5 bases). Germline assignment: CDR1 MDHEN and CDR2 SYDVKM. Trimming removed 3 bases from V and 3 bases from J, with 17 bases in between. This CDR3 contains 16 residues. The CDR3 reads CASSFQGFRLDYGYTF. The DNA for the CDR3 is TGTGCCAGCAGTTTTCAGGGTTTTAGACTAGACTATGGCTACACCTTC.

This clonotype was seen more than once but under ten times. The V call is TRBV6-2 or TRBV6-3, the J call TRBJ2-3; D perhaps matches TRBD2 (6 bases). The germline CDR1 and CDR2 sequences are MNHEY and SVGEGT. Trimming removed 8 bases from V and 1 base from J, with 19 bases in between. The CDR3 has 16 residues. In nucleotides, the CDR3 is TGTGCCAGCTATGCATCAACGGGACTCCGCACAGATACGCAGTATTTT. Its protein is CASYASTGLRTDTQYF.

The rearrangement links TRBV11-2 to TRBJ2-5; TRBD2 agrees at 7 bases. The length of the CDR3 is 15 residues. After removal of 1 base from V and 5 bases from J, the junction contained 7 bases not matched to a gene. The germline V gene has CDR1 SGHAT and CDR2 FQNNGV. CDR3 nucleotides: TGTGCCAGCAGCTTAGGGCGGGGGATGTGGGAGACCCAGTACTTC. It codes for CASSLGRGMWETQYF.

The CDR3 is CASSLYRLAGELFF. CDR3 coding DNA: TGTGCCAGCAGCTTATACCGACTCGCCGGGGAGCTGTTTTTT. The rearrangement joins TRBV7-2 to TRBJ2-2, with D hard to call. This CDR3 contains 14 residues. V shed 2 bases and J shed 6 bases, with 10 bases lying between them. Germline CDR1 reads SGHTA; CDR2 reads FQGNSA.

This clonotype was seen only a few times. The V call is TRBV7-2, the J call TRBJ1-4, with D possibly TRBD1 on 6 matching bases. The CDR3 is 14 amino acids. Trimming took off 5 bases at V and 7 bases at J, with 14 bases between the two ends. CDR1 is SGHTA, CDR2 FQGNSA, per germline. CDR3 protein: CASSLYAGAEKLFF. The CDR3 DNA is TGTGCCAGCAGCCTATACGCGGGGGCTGAAAAACTGTTTTTT.

This clonotype was found a few times. This chain uses TRBV7-8 with TRBJ1-2; the match to TRBD1 covers 7 bases. With V trimmed by 0 bases and J by 4 bases, 5 bases remained unmatched. The CDR3 is made up of 15 amino acids. Germline V lookup: CDR1 SGHVS, CDR2 FQNEAQ. The CDR3 loop reads CASSLATRDSYGYTF. The CDR3 region has the DNA TGTGCCAGCAGCTTAGCGACTCGGGACAGCTATGGCTACACCTTC.

There are a few counts of this clonotype. The chain combines TRBV9 with TRBJ1-1; 10 positions match TRBD1. There are 16 residues in the CDR3. Germline-derived CDR1 and CDR2 are SGDLS and YYNGEE. The V and J ends lost 3 bases and 5 bases, in that order; junction bases with no gene match: 10. CDR3 bases: TGTGCCAGCAGCGGGGATTTGACAGGGGGCAGAACTGAAGCTTTCTTT. This codes for CASSGDLTGGRTEAFF.